This TCR beta chain was recorded in a study of OX40 agonist ivuxolimab in advanced cancers. The overall study: Recorded diagnoses for dose-escalation patients were hepatocellular carcinoma, melanoma, renal cell or head and neck cancer. Study-wide findings and caveats: At 0.1 to 3.0 mg/kg, CD4+ and CD8+ blood T cells expanded clonally by week 6.

Details on this clone: Its antigen is not identified.

The method was immunoSEQ multiplex PCR; TCRdb's version includes in-frame clones alone and lacks a portion of them. The table records roughly 70,000 clones, 88% of them present only once. In germline, CDR1 is SGHDT, CDR2 YYEEEE. The CDR3 extends over 13 amino acids. Trimming stripped 0 bases from V and 12 bases from J, with 12 bases between. The specimen was CD4+ or CD8+ T cells sorted from blood, collected in a trial of the OX40 agonist ivuxolimab. The receptor was derived from an adult with an advanced solid tumor such as melanoma, head and neck, liver or kidney cancer. The chain is built from TRBV5-6 and TRBJ1-4, with D possibly matching TRBD1 (5 bases). CDR3 DNA sequence: TGTGCCAGCAGCTTGGGGGGCAACCTGGAACTGTTTTTT. It yields the protein CASSLGGNLELFF.